The 9 T cell receptor beta chains given below trace back to one sample, sequenced in a study of cytomegalovirus exposure and HLA in healthy donors. The study ran its PCR with 60 Vbeta and 13 Jbeta primers. Using immunoSEQ multiplex PCR, the repertoire was profiled, and TCRdb retains in-frame clones only, with some absent. The repertoire has some 160,000 clones, approximately 81% of them found once; the top ten carry roughly 4.3%. The sequencing input was PBMCs. Receptor source: a woman aged 35 to 49 in good health and CMV-seropositive.

This clone was detected once. The CDR3 is CASSPKTGGTETQYF. CDR3 coding DNA: TGTGCCAGCTCACCAAAGACAGGGGGCACAGAGACCCAGTACTTC. This chain links TRBV18 with TRBJ2-5, with 10 positions matching TRBD1. CDR1 is KGHSH, CDR2 LQKENI, per germline. CDR3 length equals 15 residues. The trim removed 2 bases at V and 4 bases at J, leaving 4 bases unmatched.

As DNA, the CDR3 is TGTGCCAGCTCTGGCACGGGGGGCGGAGAGACCCAGTACTTC. This gives the protein CASSGTGGGETQYF. The chain recombines TRBV9 with TRBJ2-5; possibly TRBD2 for D (7 bases). V lost 7 bases and J 4 bases, leaving 17 bases between the germline ends. This CDR3 spans 14 amino acids. CDR1 is SGDLS, CDR2 YYNGEE, per germline. Filled out from reference TRBV9 and TRBJ2-5, the complete variable domain reads DSGVTQTPKHLITATGQRVTLRCSPRSGDLSVYWYQQSLDQGLQFLIQYYNGEERAKGNILERFSAQQFPDLHSELNLSSLELGDSALYFCASSGTGGGETQYFGPGTRLLVL.

The chain employs TRBV19 and TRBJ2-5; no clear D. V shed 5 bases and J shed 5 bases, with 12 bases lying between them. The CDR3 totals 13 residues. Germline V CDR1 and CDR2: LNHDA, SQIVND (reference sequence). CDR3 loop: CASSASSVETQYF. The DNA for the CDR3 is TGTGCCAGTAGTGCGTCTAGTGTCGAGACCCAGTACTTC.

J is TRBJ2-5 and V is TRBV4-2; D is undetermined. The CDR3 loop spans 15 amino acids. CDR1 LGHNA and CDR2 YNFKEQ come from the germline V gene. Trimming left V 0 bases short and J 4 bases short, with 12 bases between. CDR3: CASSQDTRSGETQYF. CDR3 nucleotide sequence: TGTGCCAGCAGCCAAGATACCCGGAGTGGAGAGACCCAGTACTTC.

This clone has more than one count but fewer than ten. V and J are TRBV5-1 and TRBJ2-7; tentatively, D is TRBD2 (5 bases). This CDR3 is built from 13 residues. Trimming removed 2 bases at V and 4 bases at J, with 10 bases between. Germline assignment: CDR1 SGHRS and CDR2 YFSETQ. CDR3 nucleotide sequence: TGCGCCAGCAGCTTTGAGGGAGATTACGAGCAGTACTTC. Protein sequence: CASSFEGDYEQYF.

The chain links TRBV13 to TRBJ2-1, with TRBD2 identical over 7 bases. The CDR3 has 15 amino acids. CDR1 and CDR2 (germline): PRHDT, FYEKMQ (reference sequence). The V gene end was trimmed by 6 bases and the J gene end by 8 bases; junction bases not matched to a gene: 13. The CDR3 sequence is CASRFNRAGEYEQFF. The CDR3 DNA reads as TGTGCCAGCAGGTTTAATAGGGCGGGGGAGTATGAGCAGTTCTTC.

The chain joins TRBV6-6 to TRBJ2-1; D remains ambiguous. Germline V lookup: CDR1 MNHNY, CDR2 SVGAGI (reference sequence). V was pared by 1 base and J by 11 bases, with 3 bases between. The CDR3 extends over 10 amino acids. The DNA of the CDR3 is TGTGCCAGCAGTTACTTAAAGCAGTTCTTC. Amino acid sequence: CASSYLKQFF.

The chain uses TRBV2 and TRBJ2-1; 7 nucleotides align to TRBD2. The CDR3 spans 15 residues. Germline V lookup: CDR1 SNHLY, CDR2 FYNNEI. V lost 2 bases and J lost 5; bases outside the gene matches: 6. CDR3 sequence (DNA): TGTGCCAGCAGTGAACCCCAGCGGGGAAACAATGAGCAGTTCTTC. Residues: CASSEPQRGNNEQFF.

This clone came up once. The rearrangement links TRBV10-2 to TRBJ2-7, with D maybe TRBD2 (5 bases). CDR1 is WSHSY, CDR2 SAAADI, per germline. The CDR3 consists of 17 residues. Deletions cut 3 bases from V and 3 bases from J, with 21 bases between. The CDR3 here is CASSDGGLLSQGYEQYF. Here the CDR3 DNA reads TGCGCCAGCAGTGATGGCGGACTCCTATCCCAAGGCTACGAGCAGTACTTC.